The 7 T cell receptor beta chains below were found in one sample sequenced in a study of CD8+CD57+ T cells in acquired aplastic anemia. For CDR3 and TCR beta VDJ profiling, genomic DNA was the template used. TCRdb reprocessed the reads via MiXCR and lists one record per CDR3 protein. The profile shows 150,000 to 200,000 distinct CDR3 sequences, 64% of them singletons. What was sequenced was sorted CD4+, CD8+, or CD8+CD57+ T cells (not recorded which) from PBMCs. Source of these receptors: a human donor with severe aplastic anemia or a healthy control (not recorded which).

The V gene is TRBV20-1, the J gene TRBJ2-2, with 7 bases that match TRBD1. Looked up from germline, CDR1 is DFQATT and CDR2 is SNEGSKA (reference sequence). With V trimmed by 2 bases and J by 3 bases, 3 bases remained unmatched. CDR3 length: 14 residues. The CDR3 DNA follows: TGCAGTGCTAGACGCACAGGGGACACCGGGGAGCTGTTTTTT. Protein: CSARRTGDTGELFF.

The table lists this clonotype with many counts. The rearrangement links TRBV7-9 to TRBJ1-4; D ambiguous. This CDR3 has 13 residues. The germline gives CDR1 SEHNR, CDR2 FQNEAQ (reference sequence). The V and J ends lost 5 bases and 5 bases respectively, with 9 bases between them. The CDR3 region is CASSGDGNEKLFF. DNA for the CDR3: TGTGCCAGCAGCGGGGATGGGAATGAAAAACTGTTTTTT.

There are a few counts of this clonotype. V usage is TRBV9 and J usage is TRBJ2-7; D gene unclear. The V gene's germline CDR1 is SGDLS and CDR2 YYNGEE. V lost 0 bases to trimming and J lost 1 base, with 11 bases between them. The CDR3 is 15 residues long. The CDR3 bases are TGTGCCAGCAGCGTAGGGCCAATGTCATCCTACGAGCAGTACTTC. It specifies CASSVGPMSSYEQYF.

This chain connects TRBV6-5 to TRBJ2-7; D unresolved. Trimming left V 5 bases short and J 3 bases short, with 11 bases between. This CDR3 spans 13 amino acids. Germline V gives CDR1 MNHEY, CDR2 SVGAGI. CDR3 region: CASSLVKGYEQYF. Here the CDR3 DNA reads TGTGCCAGCAGTCTGGTAAAGGGCTACGAGCAGTACTTC.

This clonotype was picked up a small number of times. V usage is TRBV2 and J usage is TRBJ1-1; D gene unclear. The CDR3 length is 14 residues. CDR1 and CDR2 from the germline V gene are SNHLY and FYNNEI. V was pared by 3 bases and J by 4 bases, with 12 bases between. The CDR3 region is CASSERRIGTEAFF. In nucleotides, the CDR3 is TGTGCCAGCAGTGAGAGGCGGATTGGCACTGAAGCTTTCTTT.

The CDR3 DNA follows: TGTGCCAGCACCCGATCAAGGTACGAGCAGTACTTC. This sequence encodes CASTRSRYEQYF. J is TRBJ2-7 and V is TRBV6-5; no clear D. CDR1 is MNHEY, CDR2 SVGAGI, per germline. This CDR3 contains 12 residues. V lost 7 bases, J lost 4 bases, and 11 bases lay in between.

The table lists this clonotype with many counts. This chain joins TRBV6-4 and TRBJ1-1; no firm D call. V was shortened by 3 bases and J by 1 base, with 9 bases between the two germline ends. CDR1 is MRHNA, CDR2 SNTAGT, per germline. The CDR3 covers 14 residues. Written as DNA, the CDR3 is TGTGCCAGCAGTGAGTGGTTGGGGAACACTGAAGCTTTCTTT. Its protein is CASSEWLGNTEAFF.